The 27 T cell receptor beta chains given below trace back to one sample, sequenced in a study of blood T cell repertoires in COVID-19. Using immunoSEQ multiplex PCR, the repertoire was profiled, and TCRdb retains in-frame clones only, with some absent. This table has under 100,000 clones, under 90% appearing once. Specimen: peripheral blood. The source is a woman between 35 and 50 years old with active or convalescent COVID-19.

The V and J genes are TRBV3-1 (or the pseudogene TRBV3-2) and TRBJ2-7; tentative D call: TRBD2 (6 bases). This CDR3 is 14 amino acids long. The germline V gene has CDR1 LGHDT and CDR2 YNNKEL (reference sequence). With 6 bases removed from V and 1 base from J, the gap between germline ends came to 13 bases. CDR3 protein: CASRKEGRSYEQYF. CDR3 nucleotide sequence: TGTGCCAGCAGAAAGGAGGGGCGATCCTACGAGCAGTACTTC.

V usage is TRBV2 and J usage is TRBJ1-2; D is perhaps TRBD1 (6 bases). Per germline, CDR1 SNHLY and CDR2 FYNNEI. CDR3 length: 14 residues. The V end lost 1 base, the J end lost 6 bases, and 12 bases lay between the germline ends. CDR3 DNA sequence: TGTGCCAGCAGTGAAGGGGCAGGGGCTAATGGCTACACCTTC. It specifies CASSEGAGANGYTF.

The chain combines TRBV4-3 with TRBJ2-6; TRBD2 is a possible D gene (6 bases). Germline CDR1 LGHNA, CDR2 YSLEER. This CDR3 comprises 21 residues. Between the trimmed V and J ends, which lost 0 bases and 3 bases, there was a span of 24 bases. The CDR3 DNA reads TGCGCCAGCAGCCAAGACCCCCCTACGGGCACTAGACTAGGTGGGGCCAACGTCCTGACTTTC. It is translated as CASSQDPPTGTRLGGANVLTF.

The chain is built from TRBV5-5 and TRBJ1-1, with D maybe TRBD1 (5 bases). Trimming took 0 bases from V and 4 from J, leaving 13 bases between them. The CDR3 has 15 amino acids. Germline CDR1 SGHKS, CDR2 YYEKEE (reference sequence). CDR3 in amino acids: CASSLARRGGTEAFF. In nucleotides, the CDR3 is TGTGCCAGCAGCTTGGCCAGGAGGGGTGGCACTGAAGCTTTCTTT.

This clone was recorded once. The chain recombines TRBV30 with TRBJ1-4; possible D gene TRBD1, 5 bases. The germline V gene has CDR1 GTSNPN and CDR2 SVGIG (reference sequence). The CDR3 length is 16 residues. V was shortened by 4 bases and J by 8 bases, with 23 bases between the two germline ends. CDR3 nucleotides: TGTGCCTGGACGCGGGGGGACGGGAGGTCTGGAGAAAAACTGTTTTTT. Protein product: CAWTRGDGRSGEKLFF.

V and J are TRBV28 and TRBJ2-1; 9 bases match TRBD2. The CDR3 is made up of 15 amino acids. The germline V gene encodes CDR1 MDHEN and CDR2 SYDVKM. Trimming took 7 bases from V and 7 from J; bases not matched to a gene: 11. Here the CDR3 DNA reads TGTGCCAGCACCTACTGGCTAGCGGGATGGAATGAGCAGTTCTTC. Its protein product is CASTYWLAGWNEQFF.

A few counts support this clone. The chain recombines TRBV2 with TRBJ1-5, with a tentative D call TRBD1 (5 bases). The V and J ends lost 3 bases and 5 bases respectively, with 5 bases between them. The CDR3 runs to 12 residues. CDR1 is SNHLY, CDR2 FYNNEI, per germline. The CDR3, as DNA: TGTGCCAGCAGTGACAGGGATCAGCCCCAGCATTTT. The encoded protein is CASSDRDQPQHF.

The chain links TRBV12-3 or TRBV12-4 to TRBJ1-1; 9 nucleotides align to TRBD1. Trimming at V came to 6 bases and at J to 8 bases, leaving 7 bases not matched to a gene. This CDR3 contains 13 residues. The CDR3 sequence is CASSQQGAREAFF. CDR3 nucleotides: TGTGCCAGCAGCCAACAGGGGGCGAGGGAAGCTTTCTTT.

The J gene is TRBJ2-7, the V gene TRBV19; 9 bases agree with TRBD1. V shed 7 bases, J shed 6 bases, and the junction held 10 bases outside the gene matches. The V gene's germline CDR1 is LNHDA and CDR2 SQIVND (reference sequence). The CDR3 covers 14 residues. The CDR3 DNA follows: TGTGCCAGTAAAGATACAGGGGGCCGACGCGAGCAGTACTTC. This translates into CASKDTGGRREQYF.

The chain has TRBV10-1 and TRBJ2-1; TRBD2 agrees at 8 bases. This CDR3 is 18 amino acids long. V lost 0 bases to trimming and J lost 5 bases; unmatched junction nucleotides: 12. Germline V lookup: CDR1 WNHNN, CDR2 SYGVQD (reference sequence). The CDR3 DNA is TGCGCCAGCAGTGAGTCTCTAGGCCGGGGGGGGGCAGACAATGAGCAGTTCTTC. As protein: CASSESLGRGGADNEQFF.

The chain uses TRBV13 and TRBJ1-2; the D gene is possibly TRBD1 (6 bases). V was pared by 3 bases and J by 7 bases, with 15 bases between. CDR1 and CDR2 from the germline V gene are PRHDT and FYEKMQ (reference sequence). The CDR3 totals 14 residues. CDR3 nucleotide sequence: TGTGCCAGCAGCTTGGAACAGGGTGGGATTGGCTACACCTTC. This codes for CASSLEQGGIGYTF. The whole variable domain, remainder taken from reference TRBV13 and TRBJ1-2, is AAGVIQSPRHLIKEKRETATLKCYPIPRHDTVYWYQQGPGQDPQFLISFYEKMQSDKGSIPDRFSAQQFSDYHSELNMSSLELGDSALYFCASSLEQGGIGYTFGSGTRLTVV.

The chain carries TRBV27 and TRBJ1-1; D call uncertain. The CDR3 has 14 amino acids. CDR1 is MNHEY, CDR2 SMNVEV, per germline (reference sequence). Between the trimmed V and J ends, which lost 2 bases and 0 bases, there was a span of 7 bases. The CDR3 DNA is TGTGCCAGCAGTTTAAGTCGGGTGAACACTGAAGCTTTCTTT. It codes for CASSLSRVNTEAFF.

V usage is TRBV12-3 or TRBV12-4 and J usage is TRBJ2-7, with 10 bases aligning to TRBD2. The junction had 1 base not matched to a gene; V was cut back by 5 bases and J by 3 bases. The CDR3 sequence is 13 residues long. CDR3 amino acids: CASSRTSGYEQYF. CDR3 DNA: TGTGCCAGCAGTCGGACTAGCGGCTACGAGCAGTACTTC.

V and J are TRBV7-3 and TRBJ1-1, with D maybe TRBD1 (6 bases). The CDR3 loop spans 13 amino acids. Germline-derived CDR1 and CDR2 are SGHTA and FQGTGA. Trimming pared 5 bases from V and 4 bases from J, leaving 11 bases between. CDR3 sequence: CASSIQGGTEAFF. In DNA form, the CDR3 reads TGTGCCAGCAGCATACAGGGCGGCACTGAAGCTTTCTTT.

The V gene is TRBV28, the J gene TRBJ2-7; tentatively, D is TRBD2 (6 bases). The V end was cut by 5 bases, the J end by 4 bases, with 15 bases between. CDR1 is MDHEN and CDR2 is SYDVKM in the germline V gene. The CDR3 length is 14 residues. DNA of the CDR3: TGTGCCAGCAGTGGGGGACTTGAGATTTACGAGCAGTACTTC. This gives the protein CASSGGLEIYEQYF.

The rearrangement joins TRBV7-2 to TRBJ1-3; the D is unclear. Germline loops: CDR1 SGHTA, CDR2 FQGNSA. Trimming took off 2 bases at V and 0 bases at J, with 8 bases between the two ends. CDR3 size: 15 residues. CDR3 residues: CASSLMAISGNTIYF. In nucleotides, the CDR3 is TGTGCCAGCAGCTTAATGGCAATCTCTGGAAACACCATATATTTT.

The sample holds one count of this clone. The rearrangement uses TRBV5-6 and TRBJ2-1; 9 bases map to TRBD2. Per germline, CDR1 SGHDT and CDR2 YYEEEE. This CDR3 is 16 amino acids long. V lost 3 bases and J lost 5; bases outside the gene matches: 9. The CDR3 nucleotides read TGTGCCAGCAGCTCGCCGGGACTAGCTCGAAACAATGAGCAGTTCTTC. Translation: CASSSPGLARNNEQFF.

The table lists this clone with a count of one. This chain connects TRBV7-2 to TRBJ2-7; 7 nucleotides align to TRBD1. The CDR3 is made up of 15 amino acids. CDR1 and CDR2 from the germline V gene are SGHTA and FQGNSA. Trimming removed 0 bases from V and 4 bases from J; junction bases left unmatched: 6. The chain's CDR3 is CASSLANQGVYEQYF. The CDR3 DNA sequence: TGTGCCAGCAGCTTAGCAAACCAGGGGGTGTACGAGCAGTACTTC.

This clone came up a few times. Written as DNA, the CDR3 is TGTGCCACCAGCAGAGATCGGACGGTAGCGGGTTGGCAAGAGACCCAGTACTTC. This codes for CATSRDRTVAGWQETQYF. The V and J genes are TRBV15 and TRBJ2-5; 7 bases agree with TRBD2. The CDR3 is 18 amino acids. Losses at the gene ends were 0 bases for V and 2 bases for J; bases not matched to a gene: 12. The germline gives CDR1 LNHNV, CDR2 YYDKDF (reference sequence).

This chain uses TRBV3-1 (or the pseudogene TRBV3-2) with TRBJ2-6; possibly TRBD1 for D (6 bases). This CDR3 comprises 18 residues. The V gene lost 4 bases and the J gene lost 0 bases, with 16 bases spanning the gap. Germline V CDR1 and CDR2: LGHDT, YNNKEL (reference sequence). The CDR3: CASSRADRVPSGANVLTF. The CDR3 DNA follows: TGTGCCAGCAGCCGTGCGGACAGAGTACCCTCTGGGGCCAACGTCCTGACTTTC.

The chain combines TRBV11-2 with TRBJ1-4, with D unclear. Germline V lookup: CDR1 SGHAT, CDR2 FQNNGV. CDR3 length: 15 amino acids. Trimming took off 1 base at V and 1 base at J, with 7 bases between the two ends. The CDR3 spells CASSLGAGTNEKLFF. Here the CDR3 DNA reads TGTGCCAGCAGCTTAGGCGCGGGAACTAATGAAAAACTGTTTTTT.

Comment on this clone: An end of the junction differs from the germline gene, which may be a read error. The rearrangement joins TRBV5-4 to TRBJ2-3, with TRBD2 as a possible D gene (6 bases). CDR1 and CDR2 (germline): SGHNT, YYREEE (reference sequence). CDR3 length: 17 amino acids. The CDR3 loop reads CASGLEGGASEPDTQYF. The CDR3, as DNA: TGTGCCAGCGGCTTGGAAGGAGGGGCATCGGAGCCAGATACGCAGTATTTT.

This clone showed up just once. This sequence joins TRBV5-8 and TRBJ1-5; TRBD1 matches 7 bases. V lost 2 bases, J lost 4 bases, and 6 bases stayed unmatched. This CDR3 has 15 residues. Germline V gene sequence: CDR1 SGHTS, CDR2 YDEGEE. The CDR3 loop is CASSFGGTENQPQHF. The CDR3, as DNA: TGTGCCAGCAGCTTCGGTGGGACAGAAAATCAGCCCCAGCATTTT.

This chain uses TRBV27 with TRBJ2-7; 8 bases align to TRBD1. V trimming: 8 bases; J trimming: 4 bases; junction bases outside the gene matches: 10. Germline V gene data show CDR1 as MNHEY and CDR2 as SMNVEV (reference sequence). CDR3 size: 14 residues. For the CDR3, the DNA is TGTGCCAGCCTATCGGGACAGGCTCCGTACGAGCAGTACTTC. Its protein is CASLSGQAPYEQYF.

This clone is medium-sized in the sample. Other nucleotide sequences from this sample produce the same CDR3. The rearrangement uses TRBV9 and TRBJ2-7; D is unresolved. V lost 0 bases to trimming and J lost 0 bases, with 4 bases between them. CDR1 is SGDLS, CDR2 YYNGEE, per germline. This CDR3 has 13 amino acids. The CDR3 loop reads CASSVGYSYEQYF. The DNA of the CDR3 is TGTGCCAGCAGCGTAGGTTACTCCTACGAGCAGTACTTC.

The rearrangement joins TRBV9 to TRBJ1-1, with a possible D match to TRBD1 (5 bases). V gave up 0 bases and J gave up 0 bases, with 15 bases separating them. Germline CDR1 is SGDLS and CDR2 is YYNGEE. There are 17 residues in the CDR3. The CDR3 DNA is TGTGCCAGCAGCGTAGCTGGCAGGGTCGGCATGAACACTGAAGCTTTCTTT. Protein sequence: CASSVAGRVGMNTEAFF.

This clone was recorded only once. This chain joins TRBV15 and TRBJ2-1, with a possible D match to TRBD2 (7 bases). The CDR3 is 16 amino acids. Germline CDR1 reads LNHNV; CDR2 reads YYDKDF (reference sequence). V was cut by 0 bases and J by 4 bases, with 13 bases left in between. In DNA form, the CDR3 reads TGTGCCACCAGCAGAGATTGGGGGGGCCGGTACAATGAGCAGTTCTTC. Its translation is CATSRDWGGRYNEQFF.